The 26 T cell receptor beta chains presented below share a single source sample, sequenced in a study of cytomegalovirus exposure and HLA in healthy donors. Vbeta (60) and Jbeta (13) primers were used in the PCR. Generated by immunoSEQ multiplex PCR, the TCRdb table keeps only in-frame clones and is missing some. Of about 190,000 clones in the sample, about 86% are singletons; the top ten hold 1.5% to 2%. The sample consisted of PBMCs. The receptors were gathered from a middle-aged man in good health and CMV-seropositive.

V gene TRBV27 combines with J gene TRBJ1-2, with a weak D call TRBD1 (6 bases). CDR1 is MNHEY and CDR2 is SMNVEV in the germline V gene (reference sequence). V was cut by 6 bases and J by 6 bases, with 17 bases left in between. CDR3 size: 14 residues. Written as DNA, the CDR3 is TGTGCCAGCAGCCTCGGACCGCGGACAGATGGCTACACCTTC. Translated, it gives CASSLGPRTDGYTF.

The gene calls are TRBV5-1 and TRBJ2-7, with 7 bases fitting TRBD1. The CDR3 runs 16 residues. V lost 3 bases, J lost 4 bases, and 13 bases stayed unmatched. Per the germline V gene, CDR1 is SGHRS and CDR2 is YFSETQ. In DNA, the CDR3 is TGCGCCAGCAGCTCCGGGACAGATCCGCTCGGATACGAGCAGTACTTC. This codes for CASSSGTDPLGYEQYF.

V usage is TRBV5-1 and J usage is TRBJ1-2; D may be TRBD1 (5 bases). Germline V gene lookup returns CDR1 SGHRS and CDR2 YFSETQ. V was cut by 0 bases and J by 1 base, with 13 bases left in between. The CDR3 is made up of 16 amino acids. This chain's CDR3 is CASSLAQAYFNYGYTF. The CDR3 DNA sequence: TGCGCCAGCAGCTTGGCACAGGCCTATTTTAACTATGGCTACACCTTC.

The chain combines TRBV5-4 with TRBJ1-1; D uncertain. V was pared by 2 bases and J by 8 bases, with 13 bases between. Germline V gene lookup returns CDR1 SGHNT and CDR2 YYREEE (reference sequence). The CDR3 has 13 residues. The CDR3 sequence is CASSFPGYKEAFF. The DNA of the CDR3 is TGTGCCAGCAGCTTCCCAGGTTATAAGGAAGCTTTCTTT.

V gene TRBV5-6 combines with J gene TRBJ2-5; 11 nucleotides align to TRBD2. CDR1 is SGHDT and CDR2 is YYEEEE in the germline V gene. The CDR3 contains 15 residues. V lost 3 bases and J lost 2; bases outside the gene matches: 3. CDR3 in DNA: TGTGCCAGCAGCTCCGGGACTAGCGGACAAGAGACCCAGTACTTC. As protein: CASSSGTSGQETQYF.

The rearrangement joins TRBV18 to TRBJ1-2; 8 positions match TRBD1. V lost 6 bases, J lost 4 bases, and 7 bases stayed unmatched. This CDR3 contains 14 residues. Germline V gene lookup returns CDR1 KGHSH and CDR2 LQKENI. DNA of the CDR3: TGTGCCAGCTCGCCAGGGGGCGATCTCTATGGCTACACCTTC. Translating it yields CASSPGGDLYGYTF.

This rearrangement joins TRBV5-6 to TRBJ2-7, with a possible D match to TRBD1 (5 bases). The CDR3 length is 12 residues. The germline V gene has CDR1 SGHDT and CDR2 YYEEEE. V was pared by 6 bases and J by 4 bases, with 11 bases between. The CDR3 loop reads CASKQGPYEQYF. The CDR3 region has the DNA TGTGCCAGCAAGCAGGGTCCTTACGAGCAGTACTTC.

The chain links TRBV12-5 to TRBJ2-3, with 15 bases that match TRBD2. The germline V gene encodes CDR1 LGHNT and CDR2 FRNRAP. This CDR3 region has 16 residues. Trimming removed 4 bases from V and 6 bases from J; junction bases left unmatched: 5. This chain's CDR3 is CASGYGLAGGPDTQYF. CDR3 nucleotide sequence: TGTGCTAGTGGTTATGGACTAGCGGGAGGGCCCGATACGCAGTATTTT.

The genes are TRBV4-2 and TRBJ1-3, with D maybe TRBD1 (6 bases). The germline V gene encodes CDR1 LGHNA and CDR2 YNFKEQ. The V and J ends lost 4 bases and 4 bases respectively, with 20 bases between them. The CDR3 sequence is 17 residues long. CDR3 nucleotide sequence: TGTGCCAGCAGCCTGCCTGCAGGGGTACCGGAGGGAAACACCATATATTTT. It encodes CASSLPAGVPEGNTIYF.

The count of this clone is one. The J gene is TRBJ2-5, the V gene TRBV5-1; D possibly corresponds to TRBD1 (6 bases). The J call may be faulty, since TRBJ2-7 better matches the DNA end. The CDR3 spans 14 residues. The germline gives CDR1 SGHRS, CDR2 YFSETQ. CDR3 sequence: CASSRTVPNYEQYF. The CDR3 DNA reads TGCGCCAGCAGCCGGACAGTCCCCAACTACGAGCAGTACTTC.

The V and J genes are TRBV27 and TRBJ2-3, with D perhaps TRBD2 (6 bases). The CDR3 is made up of 15 amino acids. Germline CDR1 and CDR2: MNHEY and SMNVEV (reference sequence). Deletions cut 6 bases from V and 4 bases from J, with 17 bases between. The CDR3, as DNA: TGTGCCAGCAGGGGGGGTGTCCTCGGGGCAGATACGCAGTATTTT. Its protein product is CASRGGVLGADTQYF.

The V gene is TRBV7-9, the J gene TRBJ1-1; 7 nucleotides line up with TRBD1. The CDR3 has 12 amino acids. The V and J ends lost 3 bases and 7 bases, in that order; junction bases with no gene match: 2. The germline V gene encodes CDR1 SEHNR and CDR2 FQNEAQ (reference sequence). The DNA for the CDR3 is TGTGCCAGCAGCTTGTGGACAGGTGAAGCTTTCTTT. Its translation: CASSLWTGEAFF.

The chain has TRBV9 and TRBJ1-3, with 7 bases identical to TRBD1. CDR1 and CDR2 from the germline V gene are SGDLS and YYNGEE. The CDR3 contains 16 residues. The V and J ends lost 3 bases and 2 bases, in that order; junction bases with no gene match: 8. CDR3: CASSARPTGTGNTIYF. The CDR3 DNA reads TGTGCCAGCAGCGCCCGACCGACAGGGACTGGAAACACCATATATTTT.

V gene TRBV28 combines with J gene TRBJ1-2; 7 bases are shared with TRBD1. Germline CDR1 reads MDHEN; CDR2 reads SYDVKM. The CDR3 has 13 residues. V was pared by 6 bases and J by 7 bases, with 8 bases of the junction left unmatched. In DNA form, the CDR3 reads TGTGCCAGCAGCCCCGACAGGGTTACTGGCTACACCTTC. Translation: CASSPDRVTGYTF.

The gene calls are TRBV10-3 and TRBJ1-2, with D unclear. The CDR3 covers 16 residues. The V end lost 6 bases, the J end lost 2 bases, and 19 bases lay between the germline ends. Germline loops: CDR1 ENHRY, CDR2 SYGVKD. The CDR3 DNA is TGTGCCATCAGGGCTCCAGGCTGGCTCCCCAACTATGGCTACACCTTC. It is translated as CAIRAPGWLPNYGYTF.

The chain couples TRBV27 to TRBJ1-4; a possible D gene is TRBD1 (6 bases). Germline V gene lookup returns CDR1 MNHEY and CDR2 SMNVEV (reference sequence). This CDR3 has 15 residues. V shed 5 bases and J shed 4 bases, with 14 bases lying between them. CDR3 bases: TGTGCCAGCAGTAGAGGAGGGGGGGTTAATGAAAAACTGTTTTTT. Amino acids: CASSRGGGVNEKLFF.

This clone was observed once. V usage is TRBV19 and J usage is TRBJ1-1, with D possibly being TRBD1 (6 bases). Between the trimmed V and J ends, which lost 0 bases and 0 bases, there was a span of 11 bases. CDR3 length equals 16 residues. Germline lookup yields CDR1 LNHDA and CDR2 SQIVND (reference sequence). The CDR3 DNA sequence: TGTGCCAGTAGTATAGATATCAGGGGCATGAACACTGAAGCTTTCTTT. Protein sequence: CASSIDIRGMNTEAFF.

The chain has TRBV5-1 and TRBJ2-1; 7 bases are shared with TRBD2. After removal of 0 bases from V and 0 bases from J, the junction contained 3 bases not matched to a gene. This CDR3 has 16 residues. Germline-derived CDR1 and CDR2 are SGHRS and YFSETQ. Written as DNA, the CDR3 is TGCGCCAGCAGCTTGGCCTCGGGGGGCTCCTACAATGAGCAGTTCTTC. Translation gives CASSLASGGSYNEQFF.

The chain has TRBV6-5 and TRBJ1-5, with D possibly being TRBD1 (5 bases). The CDR3 totals 12 residues. Per the germline V gene, CDR1 is MNHEY and CDR2 is SVGAGI. V dropped 5 bases and J dropped 9 bases, with 11 bases sitting between them. This CDR3 reads CASSAREGPQHF. The CDR3 DNA reads TGTGCCAGCAGTGCCAGGGAGGGGCCCCAGCATTTT.

The chain recombines TRBV5-1 with TRBJ1-4, with D maybe TRBD1 (6 bases). Germline CDR1 SGHRS, CDR2 YFSETQ. Trimming took off 1 base at V and 0 bases at J, with 10 bases between the two ends. The CDR3 has 16 residues. The CDR3 protein is CASSLLQGTTNEKLFF. In nucleotides, the CDR3 is TGCGCCAGCAGCTTGCTACAGGGCACAACTAATGAAAAACTGTTTTTT.

This clone was seen only once. This chain connects TRBV7-2 to TRBJ1-3, with TRBD1 identical over 9 bases. The junction had 6 bases not matched to a gene; V was cut back by 5 bases and J by 4 bases. Germline V CDR1 and CDR2: SGHTA, FQGNSA. The CDR3 sequence is 15 residues long. This CDR3 reads CASSTGTGFGNTIYF. CDR3 coding DNA: TGTGCCAGCAGCACCGGGACAGGGTTCGGAAACACCATATATTTT.

The chain joins TRBV28 to TRBJ2-7; TRBD1 is a possible D gene (7 bases). The germline CDR1 and CDR2 sequences are MDHEN and SYDVKM. The length of the CDR3 is 15 residues. The V end was cut by 5 bases, the J end by 1 base, with 15 bases between. CDR3 coding DNA: TGTGCCAGCAGTCGCGGGACAGTTTTGTCCTACGAGCAGTACTTC. Protein: CASSRGTVLSYEQYF.

The chain joins TRBV27 to TRBJ1-5; unclear D gene. CDR3 length: 14 amino acids. V gave up 5 bases and J gave up 6 bases, with 14 bases separating them. The germline CDR1 and CDR2 sequences are MNHEY and SMNVEV (reference sequence). CDR3 sequence: CASSLYSPGQPQHF. The CDR3 bases are TGTGCCAGCAGTCTATACAGTCCCGGTCAGCCCCAGCATTTT.

The V call is TRBV25-1, the J call TRBJ2-7; D not resolved. V was pared by 1 base and J by 2 bases, with 12 bases between. The CDR3 contains 15 residues. From germline, CDR1 is MGHDK and CDR2 SYGVNS. CDR3: CASSELNALTYEQYF. CDR3 DNA: TGTGCCAGCAGTGAATTGAACGCGCTAACCTACGAGCAGTACTTC.

This rearrangement joins TRBV28 to TRBJ1-4; a possible D gene is TRBD1 (6 bases). The CDR3 covers 14 residues. From germline, CDR1 is MDHEN and CDR2 SYDVKM. The V end was cut by 5 bases, the J end by 10 bases, with 17 bases between. The CDR3 reads CASSKAGALGKLFF. As DNA, the CDR3 is TGTGCCAGCAGTAAAGCAGGGGCTTTGGGAAAACTGTTTTTT.

This clone has a handful of counts. J is TRBJ2-3 and V is TRBV15, with TRBD2 matching over 9 bases. CDR1 is LNHNV and CDR2 is YYDKDF in the germline V gene (reference sequence). The CDR3 length is 17 residues. Trimming took 2 bases from V and 2 from J; bases not matched to a gene: 8. As DNA, the CDR3 is TGTGCCACCAGCAGACCACCCCCGGGACTAGCCACAGATACGCAGTATTTT. It codes for CATSRPPPGLATDTQYF.